This TCR beta chain was recorded in a study of blood T cell repertoires in COVID-19. CDR3 size: 16 residues. Germline-derived CDR1 and CDR2 are SGDLS and YYNGEE. V gave up 0 bases and J gave up 2 bases, with 11 bases separating them. Clones were sequenced by immunoSEQ multiplex PCR, and TCRdb holds only the in-frame ones, with some missing. The table has some 51,000 clones, more than 75% seen once. The source material was peripheral blood. The clonotype was recovered from a man between 50 and 59 years old with active COVID-19. The V call is TRBV9, the J call TRBJ2-2, with D maybe TRBD1 (5 bases). CDR3 in DNA: TGTGCCAGCAGCGTAGGTTTGACAGACAACACCGGGGAGCTGTTTTTT. This gives the protein CASSVGLTDNTGELFF.